These 5 T cell receptor beta chains share one sample of origin, sequenced in a study of blood T cell repertoires in COVID-19 (dated by TCRdb to the early 2020s). The library came from the immunoSEQ multiplex PCR assay. TCRdb took over this immuneACCESS table, retaining in-frame rearrangements with V and J assigned. Such tables are incomplete; in checked studies, under half of the missing clones stem from an unresolved V gene, and the remainder is unexplained. The sample has about 290,000 clones on record, around four fifths of them singletons. Approximately 3.8% of the sample belongs to the ten largest clones. Input material: peripheral blood. The source is a woman aged 45-59 years with active or convalescent COVID-19.

The chain links TRBV19 to TRBJ2-1; 10 positions match TRBD1. V lost 8 bases and J lost 4; bases outside the gene matches: 14. In germline, CDR1 is LNHDA, CDR2 SQIVND (reference sequence). The CDR3 runs 17 residues. The chain's CDR3 is CASSNFRQGAGYNEQFF. The CDR3, as DNA: TGTGCCAGTTCTAACTTCAGACAGGGGGCTGGGTACAATGAGCAGTTCTTC.

This sequence joins TRBV28 and TRBJ1-1, with a tentative D call TRBD1 (6 bases). CDR3 length: 15 residues. Germline CDR1 and CDR2: MDHEN and SYDVKM. V lost 6 bases and J lost 5, with 19 bases in between. The CDR3 loop reads CASRLPFSGVTEAFF. CDR3 nucleotide sequence: TGTGCCAGCAGGCTACCCTTTTCAGGGGTTACTGAAGCTTTCTTT.

The chain couples TRBV4-1 to TRBJ2-7; D is unresolved. V was shortened by 1 base and J by 2 bases, with 9 bases between the two germline ends. Germline-derived CDR1 and CDR2 are MGHRA and YSYEKL. CDR3 length equals 14 residues. In DNA form, the CDR3 reads TGCGCCAGCAGCCAAGTTAGAGCTCCCTACGAGCAGTACTTC. Translating it yields CASSQVRAPYEQYF.

The rearrangement joins TRBV12-3 or TRBV12-4 to TRBJ1-2; no definite D call. V was cut by 1 base and J by 6 bases, with 9 bases left in between. The CDR3 has 13 amino acids. The CDR3 sequence is CASSLGGFDGYTF. As DNA, the CDR3 is TGTGCCAGCAGTTTAGGCGGTTTCGATGGCTACACCTTC.

This chain joins TRBV4-1 and TRBJ2-1; no firm D call. This CDR3 spans 15 amino acids. V lost 4 bases and J 0 bases, leaving 10 bases between the germline ends. Germline-derived CDR1 and CDR2 are MGHRA and YSYEKL. The CDR3, as DNA: TGCGCCAGCAGCCGCGTCAAGAACTCCTACAATGAGCAGTTCTTC. Its protein is CASSRVKNSYNEQFF.